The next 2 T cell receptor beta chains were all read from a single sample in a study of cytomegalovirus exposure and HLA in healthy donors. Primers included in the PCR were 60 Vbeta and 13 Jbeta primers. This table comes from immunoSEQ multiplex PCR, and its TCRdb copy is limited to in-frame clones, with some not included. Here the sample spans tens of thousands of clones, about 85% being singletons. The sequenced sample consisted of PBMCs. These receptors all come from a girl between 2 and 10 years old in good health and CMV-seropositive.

The DNA of the CDR3 is TGTGCCAGTAGTCAACCGGGGATGAACTATGGCTACACCTTC. Translating it yields CASSQPGMNYGYTF. The gene calls are TRBV19 and TRBJ1-2, with no clear D. The CDR3 has 14 residues. The germline V gene encodes CDR1 LNHDA and CDR2 SQIVND (reference sequence). Trimming cost V 5 bases and J 2 bases, with 12 bases left between them.

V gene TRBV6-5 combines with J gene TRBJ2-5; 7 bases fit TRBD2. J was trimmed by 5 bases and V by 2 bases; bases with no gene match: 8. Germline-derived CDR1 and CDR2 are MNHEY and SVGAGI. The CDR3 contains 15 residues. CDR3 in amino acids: CASSYVGGGWETQYF. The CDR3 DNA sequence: TGTGCCAGCAGTTACGTTGGGGGAGGGTGGGAGACCCAGTACTTC.